These 8 T cell receptor beta chains share one sample of origin, sequenced in a study of T cell responses to AZD1222 COVID-19 vaccine. Profiling relied on immunoSEQ multiplex PCR, and the TCRdb table lists in-frame clones only, not all of them. This table has about 100,000 clones, approximately 91% appearing once. The sample consisted of peripheral blood, taken on day 0 of AZD1222 vaccination. Receptors were obtained from an adult in good health.

V usage is TRBV9 and J usage is TRBJ2-1, with 9 nucleotides matching TRBD2. CDR1 is SGDLS, CDR2 YYNGEE, per germline. This CDR3 has 14 amino acids. V trimming: 2 bases; J trimming: 9 bases; junction bases outside the gene matches: 6. CDR3 sequence (DNA): TGTGCCAGCAGCGTTATAGCGGGAGAGGGTGAGCAGTTCTTC. As protein: CASSVIAGEGEQFF.

The chain has TRBV6-5 and TRBJ1-2; 10 nucleotides line up with TRBD1. There are 14 residues in the CDR3. V shed 5 bases and J 8 bases; nucleotides not matched to a gene: 8. Germline-derived CDR1 and CDR2 are MNHEY and SVGAGI. Here the CDR3 DNA reads TGTGCCAGCAGTCGACAGGGGGCTATTCGGGGCTACACCTTC. Translated, it gives CASSRQGAIRGYTF.

The chain uses TRBV27 and TRBJ1-6; D is perhaps TRBD1 (5 bases). The V gene lost 2 bases and the J gene lost 11 bases, with 16 bases spanning the gap. Germline V gives CDR1 MNHEY, CDR2 SMNVEV (reference sequence). The length of the CDR3 is 15 residues. This CDR3 is CASSLQGPTQTPLHF. CDR3 nucleotides: TGTGCCAGCAGTTTACAGGGCCCGACTCAGACACCCCTCCACTTT.

This clone was counted a single time. This chain links TRBV7-9 with TRBJ1-3; D unresolved. The germline V gene encodes CDR1 SEHNR and CDR2 FQNEAQ (reference sequence). The CDR3 has 15 residues. The V end was cut by 2 bases, the J end by 1 base, with 9 bases between. The CDR3 DNA follows: TGTGCCAGCAGCTTAATTGCTGGGTCTGGAAACACCATATATTTT. This encodes CASSLIAGSGNTIYF. Full variable domain (rest looked up from reference TRBV7-9 and TRBJ1-3): DTGVSQNPRHKITKRGQNVTFRCDPISEHNRLYWYRQTLGQGPEFLTYFQNEAQLEKSRLLSDRFSAERPKGSFSTLEIQRTEQGDSAMYLCASSLIAGSGNTIYFGEGSWLTVV.

The chain joins TRBV28 to TRBJ1-1; D is possibly TRBD1 (5 bases). The CDR3 runs to 13 residues. The V end lost 11 bases, the J end lost 3 bases, and 16 bases lay between the germline ends. CDR1 is MDHEN and CDR2 is SYDVKM in the germline V gene. The DNA of the CDR3 is TGTGCCGGGGCCTCAGGGCAGGACACTGAAGCTTTCTTT. Encoded protein: CAGASGQDTEAFF.

This chain joins TRBV2 and TRBJ1-1; 7 positions match TRBD1. This CDR3 spans 13 amino acids. V gave up 11 bases and J gave up 3 bases; unmatched junction bases: 9. Germline V gene lookup returns CDR1 SNHLY and CDR2 FYNNEI. CDR3 sequence reads: CACYDRVDTEAFF. The DNA for the CDR3 is TGTGCCTGCTACGACAGGGTGGACACTGAAGCTTTCTTT.

This clone was observed once. The chain is built from TRBV7-3 and TRBJ2-1; 11 bases match TRBD2. With V trimmed by 4 bases and J by 5 bases, 7 bases remained unmatched. The CDR3 spans 16 residues. Germline-derived CDR1 and CDR2 are SGHTA and FQGTGA. The CDR3 bases are TGTGCCAGCAGCTCCTACGGGACTAGCGGTAACAATGAGCAGTTCTTC. Translated, it gives CASSSYGTSGNNEQFF.

The V and J genes are TRBV7-2 and TRBJ1-2; no clear D gene. The length of the CDR3 is 14 residues. Trimming left V 5 bases short and J 1 base short, with 11 bases between. Germline CDR1 SGHTA, CDR2 FQGNSA. This CDR3 is CASSLNGINYGYTF. The CDR3 bases are TGTGCCAGCAGCCTCAACGGGATTAACTATGGCTACACCTTC.